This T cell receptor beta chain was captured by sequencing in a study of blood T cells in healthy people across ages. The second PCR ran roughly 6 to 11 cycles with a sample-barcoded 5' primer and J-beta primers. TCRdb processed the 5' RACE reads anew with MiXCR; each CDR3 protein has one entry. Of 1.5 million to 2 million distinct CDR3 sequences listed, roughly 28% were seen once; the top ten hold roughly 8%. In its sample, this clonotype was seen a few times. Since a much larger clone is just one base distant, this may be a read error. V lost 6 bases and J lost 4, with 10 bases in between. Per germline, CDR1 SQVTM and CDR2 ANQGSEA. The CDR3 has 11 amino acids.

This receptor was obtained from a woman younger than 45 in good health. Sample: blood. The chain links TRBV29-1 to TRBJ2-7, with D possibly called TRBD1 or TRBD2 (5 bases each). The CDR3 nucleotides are TGCAGCGTGGGACGGGGATACGAGCAGTACTTC. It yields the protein CSVGRGYEQYF.